This T cell receptor beta chain was identified in a study of cytotoxic CD8 clonotypes in ibrutinib-treated CLL (dated by TCRdb to the early 2020s). A note on the overall study: The cohort was composed of roughly ten relapsed/refractory and roughly 14 treatment-naive patients; IGHV unmutated status was identified in 17 patients. Partial responses were observed in 24 patients and complete responses in 2; after a median follow-up of 68 months, remission was maintained in 14 patients and progression was observed in approximately twelve. The response samples were drawn at a median of approximately 11 months into treatment, with a range of about 6 to 36 months. An average of 255,043 productive templates and approximately 91,000 productive rearrangements was obtained per sample. Of the 90 or so participants in the trial, about two dozen had longitudinal samples available. Cryopreserved peripheral blood mononuclear cells were obtained before treatment, at response, and at either sustained remission or disease progression. Patients were still on ibrutinib when every remission and progressive disease sample was collected. The paper as a whole reports these results and caveats: At baseline, clonality was higher than in age-matched healthy donors and showed a strong correlation with circulating CD8+ T-cell counts. Clonality increased at ibrutinib response, stayed stable in sustained remission, and fell back toward baseline at progression. Lymph node repertoires were not examined, and the timing of sampling was not matched between patients in sustained remission and those whose disease progressed. Public clonotypes were rare and either shrank or stayed stable during treatment, and the rise in clonality at ibrutinib response reflected expansion of private clonotypes.

The time point label, as the study defines it: approximately 25 months on ibrutinib. For TCR beta library preparation, roughly 2 micrograms of genomic DNA was extracted from cryopreserved PBMCs. Longitudinal blood samples from CLL patients on ibrutinib monotherapy were analyzed using high-throughput TCR beta sequencing. The patients took part in an open-label, single-center phase 2 trial of ibrutinib monotherapy. On this clone itself: There is no known antigen for this receptor. It has no much larger one-base neighbor in the sample; base qualities were not kept.

The goal of deep resolution MiSeq sequencing was a depth between 1 in 1 million and 1 in 200,000 T cells, and coverage averaged 10x per clonotype. The immunoSEQ hsTCRB Kit was used to generate the TCR beta libraries. Regarding the original processing steps: Data were analyzed with ImmunoSEQ Data Assistant and ImmunoSEQ Analyzer, with V, D and J genes assigned per IMGT definitions. Clonality, which ranges from 0 to 1, was calculated by subtracting the normalized Shannon entropy of productive rearrangement frequencies from one. Public clonotype analysis was restricted to overrepresented clonotypes comprising at least 0.05% of each patient's repertoire. Some 13 repertoires from age-matched healthy donors, obtained from immuneACCESS, served as clonality controls. In TCRdb, the immuneACCESS table is reduced to in-frame sequences with V and J assigned. These tables do not hold every clone; where another copy was compared, an unresolved V gene accounts for under half, and the others remain unexplained. The D gene and trimming were derived from the DNA, and the V and J assignments and clone size from that table. The sample has approximately 92,000 clones on record, 75% to 80% of them singletons. The ten most abundant clones make up around 24% of the sample.

Per the germline V gene, MDHEN is the CDR1 and SYDVKM is the CDR2. From cysteine to phenylalanine, the CDR3 is 13 amino acids long. Of the read, only the CDR3 DNA is kept; its 39 bases are in frame from base 1. V and J are truncated by 5 bases and 1 base respectively, leaving an intervening sequence of 8 bases. This clonotype was sampled from a human donor with chronic lymphocytic leukemia. Recombination linked TRBV28 to TRBJ1-2; there is no confident call for the D gene. This specimen consisted of PBMCs, obtained after 24 months of ibrutinib treatment. The CDR3 corresponds to CASSLQYNYGYTF. The nucleotides are TGTGCCAGCAGTCTACAGTATAACTATGGCTACACCTTC.